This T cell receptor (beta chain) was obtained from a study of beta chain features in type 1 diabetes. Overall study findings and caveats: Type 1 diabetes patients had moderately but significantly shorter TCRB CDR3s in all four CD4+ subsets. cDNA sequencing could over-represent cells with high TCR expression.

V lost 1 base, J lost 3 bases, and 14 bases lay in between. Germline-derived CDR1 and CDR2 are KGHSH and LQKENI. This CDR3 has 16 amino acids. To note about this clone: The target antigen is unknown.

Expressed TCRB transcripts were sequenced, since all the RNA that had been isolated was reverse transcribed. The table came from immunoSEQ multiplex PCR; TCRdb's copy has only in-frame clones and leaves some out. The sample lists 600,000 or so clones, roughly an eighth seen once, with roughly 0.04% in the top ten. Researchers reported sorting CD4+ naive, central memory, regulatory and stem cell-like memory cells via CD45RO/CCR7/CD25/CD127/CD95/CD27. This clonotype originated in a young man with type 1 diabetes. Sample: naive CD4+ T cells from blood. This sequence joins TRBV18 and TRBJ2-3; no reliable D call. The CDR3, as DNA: TGTGCCAGCTCACCACGGGCAGGCCTTGGGACAGATACGCAGTATTTT. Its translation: CASSPRAGLGTDTQYF.